The rows below give T cell receptor beta chains drawn from one sample of a study of graft-versus-host responses after intestinal transplantation. The antigens for these receptors are not known. The repertoire was sequenced with immunoSEQ multiplex PCR; TCRdb's copy has only in-frame clones and lacks some. The table has about 110,000 clones, 80% to 95% seen once. The sample here was unstimulated CD8+ T cells sorted from spleen or lymph node cells, taken before intestinal transplant. The receptors here all came from a human donor who received an intestinal transplant. Both conserved end residues are part of each CDR3. The D gene is left open where the match is weak. Clone size is given for some rows only: seen once, a few or many times, or a class if the clone is expanded.

D: NA
size: once
J: TRBJ1-3
V: TRBV2
DNA: TGTGCCAGCAGTGAAGACGCCAGCTCTGGAAACACCATATATTTT
CDR3: CASSEDASSGNTIYF

D: TRBD1
size: NA
J: TRBJ2-7
V: TRBV4-1
DNA: TGCGCCAGTTCCCGGGACAGTAACTACGAGCAGTACTTC
CDR3: CASSRDSNYEQYF

D: NA
size: once
J: TRBJ2-7
V: TRBV11-3
DNA: TGTGCCAGCAGCTCAGGCGGCTCCTACGAGCAGTACTTC
CDR3: CASSSGGSYEQYF

D: NA
size: NA
J: TRBJ2-1
V: TRBV27
DNA: TGTGCCAGCAGAGACCCCAGGGGCCTTTGGGGGGAGGGTACCTACAATGAGCAGTTCTTC
CDR3: CASRDPRGLWGEGTYNEQFF

D: NA
size: NA
J: TRBJ1-1
V: TRBV19
DNA: TGTGCCAGTAAAGAGGGCGGCACTGAAGCTTTCTTT
CDR3: CASKEGGTEAFF

D: NA
size: once
J: TRBJ1-2
V: TRBV4-1
DNA: TGCGCCAGCAGCCAATCCCGGCAGCCGTTAAGCTATGGCTACACCTTC
CDR3: CASSQSRQPLSYGYTF

D: TRBD1
size: NA
J: TRBJ2-7
V: TRBV7-7
DNA: TGTGCTAGCAGCTTCGGGACAGGGCCCCTATACGAGCAGTACTTC
CDR3: CASSFGTGPLYEQYF

D: NA
size: NA
J: TRBJ1-1
V: TRBV4-1
DNA: TGCGCCAGCAGCCAAGGGGGAGGGGTTGACGCTTTCTTT
CDR3: CASSQGGGVDAFF

D: NA
size: NA
J: TRBJ1-1
V: TRBV19
DNA: TGTGCCAGTAGTATAGGAGGACAGACTGAAGCTTTCTTT
CDR3: CASSIGGQTEAFF

D: NA
size: few
J: TRBJ2-2
V: TRBV7-9
DNA: TGTGCCAGCAGCGCCCCGGTGTACACCGGGGAGCTGTTTTTT
CDR3: CASSAPVYTGELFF